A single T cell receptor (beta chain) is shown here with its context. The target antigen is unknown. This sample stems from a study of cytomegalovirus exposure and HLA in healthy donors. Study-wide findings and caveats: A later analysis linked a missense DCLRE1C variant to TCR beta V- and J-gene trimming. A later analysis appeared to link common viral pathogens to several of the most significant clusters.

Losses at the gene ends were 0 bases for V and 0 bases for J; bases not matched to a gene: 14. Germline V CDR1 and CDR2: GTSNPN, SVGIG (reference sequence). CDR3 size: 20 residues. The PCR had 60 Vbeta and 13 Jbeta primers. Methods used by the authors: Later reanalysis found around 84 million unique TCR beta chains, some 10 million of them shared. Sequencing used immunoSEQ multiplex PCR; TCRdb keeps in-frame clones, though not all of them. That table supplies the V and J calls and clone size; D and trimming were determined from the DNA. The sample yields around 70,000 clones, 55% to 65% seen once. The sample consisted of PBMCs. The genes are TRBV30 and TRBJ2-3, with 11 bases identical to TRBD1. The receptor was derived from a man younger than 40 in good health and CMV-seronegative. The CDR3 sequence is CAWSVTIGTGGWASTDTQYF. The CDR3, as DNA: TGTGCCTGGAGTGTAACGATCGGGACAGGGGGGTGGGCGAGCACAGATACGCAGTATTTT.